The clone carrying this T cell receptor beta chain was observed many times. The antigen remains undetermined. It was RNA transcripts that yielded the amplified TCR beta CDR3 regions. Initially, a first-round RT-PCR of the TCR CDR3 employed the HTBI primer set. TCRdb used MiXCR to reprocess the multiplex PCR reads, holding one entry per CDR3 protein. The data show around 600,000 distinct CDR3 sequences, 13% to 15% seen once. These data are taken from a study of T cells in Graves' hyperthyroidism and ophthalmopathy. Study-wide results and limits: Ophthalmopathy was predicted by the model a median of roughly 6.6 months ahead of onset. A model using 13 V-J features told ophthalmopathy apart from stable hyperthyroidism.

The CDR3 consists of 16 residues. Germline lookup yields CDR1 KGHSH and CDR2 LQKENI. The V gene end was trimmed by 0 bases and the J gene end by 5 bases; junction bases not matched to a gene: 5. This sequence joins TRBV18 and TRBJ2-7; 12 positions match TRBD1. Sequenced material: blood. This receptor was identified in a woman aged 45-59 years with Graves' ophthalmopathy. CDR3 DNA sequence: TGTGCCAGCTCACCACCATGGGACAGGGGGCGTCACGAGCAGTACTTC. Translating gives CASSPPWDRGRHEQYF.